This TCR beta chain was obtained from a study of post-analysis software for immune sequencing data. The study, taken as a whole, reports: Patients used roughly five TRBV segments, including TRBV5-6, TRBV5-1 and TRBV20-1, more often than controls.

About this clonotype itself: The target antigen is unknown.

Unique molecular identifiers were carried by the TCR beta cDNA libraries. TCRdb processed the PCR reads anew with MiXCR; each CDR3 protein has one entry. The sample lists 150,000 to 200,000 distinct CDR3 sequences, 30% occurring once. Trimming cost V 4 bases and J 4 bases, with 13 bases left between them. Germline CDR1 and CDR2: GTSNPN and SVGIG (reference sequence). This CDR3 has 13 residues. The chain uses TRBV30 and TRBJ1-1, with D possibly TRBD1 on 6 matching bases. This sequence was found in a girl aged 10 to 17 with multiple sclerosis. The sample taken for sequencing was blood. This chain's CDR3 is CAWIRGGGTEAFF. The CDR3 DNA is TGTGCCTGGATCCGAGGGGGTGGCACTGAAGCTTTCTTT. Combining the CDR3 with reference TRBV30 and TRBJ1-1 gives the whole variable domain SQTIHQWPATLVQPVGSPLSLECTVEGTSNPNLYWYRQAAGRGLQLLFYSVGIGQISSEVPQNLSASRPQDRQFILSSKKLLLSDSGFYLCAWIRGGGTEAFFGQGTRLTVV.